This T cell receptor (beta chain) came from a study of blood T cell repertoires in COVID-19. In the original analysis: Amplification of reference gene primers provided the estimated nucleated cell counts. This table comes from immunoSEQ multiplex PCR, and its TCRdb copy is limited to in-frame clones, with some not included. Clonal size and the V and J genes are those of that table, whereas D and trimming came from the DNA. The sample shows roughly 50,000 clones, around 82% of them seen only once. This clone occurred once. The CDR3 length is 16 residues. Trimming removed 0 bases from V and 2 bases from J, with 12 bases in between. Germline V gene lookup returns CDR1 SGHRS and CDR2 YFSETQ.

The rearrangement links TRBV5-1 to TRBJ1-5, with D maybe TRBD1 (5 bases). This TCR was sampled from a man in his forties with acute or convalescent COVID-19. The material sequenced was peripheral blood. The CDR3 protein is CASSLGQPGGNQPQHF. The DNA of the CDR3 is TGCGCCAGCAGCTTGGGACAGCCGGGCGGCAATCAGCCCCAGCATTTT.